This T cell receptor beta chain was retrieved from a study of cytomegalovirus exposure and HLA in healthy donors (dated by TCRdb to about 2017). About the investigation overall: An earlier analysis of approximately 640 of the donors reported about 290 Gb of sequence data and some 120 million unique TCR beta sequences from 150 million to 200 million T cells. Approximately 300 gigabases of sequencing data and roughly 81 million unique TCR sequences made up an early release that covered several hundred HLA-typed donors. The genetic ancestry cluster associated with self-reported Caucasian donors included 81% of the approximately 430 genotyped donors. The study aimed to test whether cataloging public T cell receptors could reveal signatures of past pathogen exposure. The study used immunosequencing to profile the T cell repertoires of approximately 650 subjects and linked those repertoires to cytomegalovirus serostatus. In addition to the first cohort of approximately 650 subjects, a separate validation cohort of under 150 different subjects was used. The study combined high-throughput TCR immunosequencing, statistical association of individual TCRs with disease status, and machine learning to predict cytomegalovirus infection status. A later analysis re-analyzed previously published TCR beta repertoires from 660 or so donors and added high-resolution HLA genotyping to study TCR occurrence patterns. The later analysis used no new phenotypic data to find candidate immune exposures, relying instead on TCR beta sequences and their occurrence across donors. In an earlier analysis of 550 to 700 of the donors, high-throughput TCR beta sequencing was used to judge whether each TCR beta V gene segment behaved as functional or pseudogenic. Donor age, sex, ethnicity and CMV serostatus were collected together with the repertoire data. In a later genetic analysis, genome-wide SNP genotypes for about three fifths of the roughly 670 donors were used, and that subset was treated as a discovery cohort. All discovery cohort repertoires had been generated on a single sequencing platform. HLA typing covered class I and class II loci at four-digit resolution. The number of donors typed differed by locus, with roughly 620-640 for A, B, C, DRB1 and DQB1, 522 for DQA1, under 610 for DPA1, and approximately 470 for DPB1. Five DR-DQ haplotypes were handled as single units for association and clustering because linkage in the cohort was strong. Across some 400 genotyped donors of the cohort, an average of roughly 200,000 unique TCR beta nucleotide sequences per donor were sequenced, and about a sixth of those sequences were non-productive. Summary of the overall study and its limitations: A later analysis found that HLA-associated TCR beta chains were more clonally expanded and had lower generation probabilities than equally common non-associated chains. An earlier analysis of approximately 600 of the donors showed that most TCR beta V segments appeared in productive rearrangements either about 87% or about 30% of the time, which broadly matched IMGT annotations. Because counts were too low, some 17 rarely observed V segments, including chromosome 9 orphons, were excluded from the earlier analysis of fewer than 650 of the donors. In this cohort, only TCR beta chains were sequenced, and detectable features were limited by the absence of alpha or paired-chain data. A later analysis found that TCR association rates varied across HLA loci, with DRB1 alleles showing the most associated TCRs and HLA-C alleles the fewest. The only immune exposure information available for the cohort was CMV serostatus. In a later analysis, several top co-occurrence clusters were reported to appear linked to parvovirus B19, influenza, CMV and Epstein-Barr virus. A later analysis associated about 17,000 TCR beta sequences with specific HLA alleles at a false discovery rate of 0.05. The sequencing pipeline was judged likely to have produced a cluster of highly shared sequence variants as a technical artifact. Compared with the 666-donor mean, donors in an Asian-associated ancestry cluster had fewer N-insertions in productive TCRs, according to a later genetic analysis. The study listed approximately 160 TCR beta chains as associated with cytomegalovirus. A few of the identified cytomegalovirus-associated TCR beta chains were confirmed in vitro to be specific for cytomegalovirus antigens. Linkage disequilibrium might explain the correlated functional status among segregating V segments, but an unknown experimental factor could not be ruled out. A further reported finding was that TCR beta sequences accurately predicted the HLA-A and HLA-B alleles for most subjects in the first cohort. Sequencing depth was assumed to be roughly uniform across donors in the presence/absence analyses, though that assumption may not hold. A later analysis found that most CMV-associated TCR beta chains appeared HLA-restricted, with HLA associations seemingly driven largely by CMV exposure. Because HLA typing was missing for some donors at each locus, association tests included only the typed subset. V-gene and J-gene trimming of TCR beta chains was associated with a missense DCLRE1C variant in a later genetic analysis, and the association was replicated in an independent cohort. Assigning TCR associations to individual alleles was difficult when HLA alleles, especially DR and DQ, strongly co-occurred. Most TCR sequences were observed very rarely across donors, whereas some public TCRs were present in many individuals. Some IMGT-functional V segments, including TRBV6-2 and TRBV6-3, could not be distinguished by the 87-base-pair reads and were therefore excluded. It was suggested by the authors that the approach could potentially be generalized to other disease states and immunological phenotypes. The classifier was reported to diagnose cytomegalovirus status with high specificity and sensitivity in both the original and validation cohorts.

A note on this clone: The target of this receptor is not known. No much larger clonotype is one base removed from it; base qualities were not supplied.

The trim is 0 bases for V and 2 bases for J, with a gap of 8 bases between the germline ends. CDR1 is given as KGHSH and CDR2 as LQKENI, both from the germline V gene. Taken from cysteine to phenylalanine, the CDR3 has 14 residues. CDR3 DNA is the only sequence kept; it has 42 bases, read in frame from the first base. The cohort comprised 550 to 700 healthy bone marrow donors. At the time of sampling, every cohort member was nominally healthy, though immune exposures that went unrecorded were likely present. The donor tested CMV seronegative, placing the donor among the 350 to 400 seronegative members of the cohort. A peripheral blood sample was provided by each donor, and peripheral blood mononuclear cells were used for TCR beta sequencing. The Qiagen DNeasy Blood Extraction Kit was used to extract genomic DNA from the blood cell samples. Libraries were made using the immunoSEQ multiplex PCR assay. For the multiplex PCR, a mixture combining 60 forward primers for TCR Vbeta segments and 13 reverse primers for TCR Jbeta segments was used. The CDR3 region of rearranged TCR beta genes was amplified from genomic DNA with a multiplex PCR assay. Amplified TCR beta libraries were sequenced as 87-base-pair reads on the Illumina HiSeq System. The paper's data handling went like this. A later analysis tallied 80 million to 95 million unique TCR beta chains across the 666 repertoires, and 10 million to 11 million of those chains were shared by two or more donors. To remove PCR and sequencing errors, raw reads were error-corrected and collapsed into unique sequences using a nearest-neighbor algorithm that merged closely related sequences. Alignment of CDR3 sequences to IMGT reference sequences was used to assign V, D and J gene segments. Each retained sequence needed at least a six-nucleotide match to both a V gene segment and a J gene segment. Rearrangements were called productive when the CDR3 lacked stop codons and stayed in frame with V and J; all others were non-productive. CDR3 was defined by IMGT convention, running from the second conserved V-encoded cysteine to the conserved J-encoded phenylalanine. The earlier analysis of around 640 of the donors excluded sequences that lacked an unambiguous match to a single V gene segment. An earlier analysis of a few hundred of the donors classified V segments as functional when productive rearrangements were above 56.7% and as segregating when the standard deviation between donors was above 5%. A statistical classification framework was built to diagnose cytomegalovirus status from the catalog of TCR beta chain sequences. V and J gene assignment, in a later analysis, came from comparing TCR nucleotide sequences with IMGT/GENE-DB human TR gene sequences. The TCRdist pipeline was used in a later analysis to assign CDR3 sequences and most-parsimonious VDJ recombination scenarios. In a later analysis, each TCR beta chain was defined by its CDR3 amino acid sequence together with its V-gene family, and reads without a unique V-gene family were excluded. A later analysis removed 450 to 600 highly shared, low-generation-probability nucleotide sequences to deal with suspected cross-contamination and a sequencing artifact. For each public chain, a later analysis derived a clonal expansion index from normalized ranks of inferred template counts within each repertoire. Generation probabilities in a later analysis came from a VDJ recombination model fitted to out-of-frame rearrangements, and those results were checked against IGoR. Hypergeometric tests were used in a later analysis to score TCR-TCR, TCR-HLA and TCR-CMV co-occurrence, with a repertoire-size bias correction applied to the TCR pairs. In a later analysis, false discovery rates were estimated by permuting HLA or CMV assignments 20 times. In a later analysis, co-occurring TCRs were grouped using DBSCAN, with TCRdist sequence similarity added in when clustering inside HLA-allele-positive subsets. Repertoires with fewer than 30,000 or more than 120,000 public chains were left out of co-occurrence clustering, as were roughly five repertoires with anomalous nucleotide sharing. TCRdb provides this immuneACCESS table in a form limited to in-frame rearrangements. Some clones are lacking; in checked studies, under half of them reflect an unresolved V gene, and why the rest are absent is not known. V and J calls and clone size are given by that table; D and trimming were obtained from the DNA. For this sample the table gives some 110,000 clones, of which around 75% were detected only once. The top ten hold around 2.1% of the sample.

The chain joins TRBV18 to TRBJ2-7; a tentative D call is TRBD1 (5 bases match). The receptor comes from a man aged 25 to 45 in good health and CMV-seronegative. What was sequenced was PBMCs. The CDR3 loop reads CASSPPAGPYEQYF. DNA sequence: TGTGCCAGCTCACCACCGGCAGGGCCCTACGAGCAGTACTTC.